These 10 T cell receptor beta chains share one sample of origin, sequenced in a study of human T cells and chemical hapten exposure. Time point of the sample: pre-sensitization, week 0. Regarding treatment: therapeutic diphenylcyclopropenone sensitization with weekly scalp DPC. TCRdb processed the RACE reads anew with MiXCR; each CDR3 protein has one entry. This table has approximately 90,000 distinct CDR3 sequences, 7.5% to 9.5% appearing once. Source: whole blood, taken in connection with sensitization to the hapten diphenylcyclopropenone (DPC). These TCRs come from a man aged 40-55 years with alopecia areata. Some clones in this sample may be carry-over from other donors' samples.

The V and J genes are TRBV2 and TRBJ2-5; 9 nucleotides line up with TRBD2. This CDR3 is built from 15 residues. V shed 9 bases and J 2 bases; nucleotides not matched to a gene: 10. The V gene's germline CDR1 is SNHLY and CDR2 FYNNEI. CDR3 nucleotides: TGTGCCAGTCTAACTCCGGGACTAGCACAAGAGACCCAGTACTTC. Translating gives CASLTPGLAQETQYF.

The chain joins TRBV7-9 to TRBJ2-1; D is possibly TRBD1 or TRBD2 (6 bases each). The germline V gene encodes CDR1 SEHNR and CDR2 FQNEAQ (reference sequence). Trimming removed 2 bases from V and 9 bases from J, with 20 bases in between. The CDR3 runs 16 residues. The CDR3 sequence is CASSLRGDLADGEQFF. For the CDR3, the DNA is TGTGCCAGCAGCTTAAGGGGGGACCTGGCGGACGGTGAGCAGTTCTTC.

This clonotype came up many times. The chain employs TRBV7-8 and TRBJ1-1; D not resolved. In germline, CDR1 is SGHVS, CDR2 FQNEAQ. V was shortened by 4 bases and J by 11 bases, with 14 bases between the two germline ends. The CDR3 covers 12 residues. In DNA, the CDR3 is TGTGCCAGCAGCTCCTGGGCGCGGGATGCTTTCTTT. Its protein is CASSSWARDAFF.

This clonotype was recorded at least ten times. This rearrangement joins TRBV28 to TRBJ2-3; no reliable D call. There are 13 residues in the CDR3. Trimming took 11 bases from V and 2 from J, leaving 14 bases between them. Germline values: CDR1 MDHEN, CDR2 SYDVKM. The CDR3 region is CAWSGGITDTQYF. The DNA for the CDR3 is TGTGCCTGGTCGGGCGGTATCACAGATACGCAGTATTTT.

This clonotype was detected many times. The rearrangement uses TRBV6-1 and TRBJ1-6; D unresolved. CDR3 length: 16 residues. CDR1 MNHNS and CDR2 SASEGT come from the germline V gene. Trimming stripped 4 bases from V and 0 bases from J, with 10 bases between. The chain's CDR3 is CASSVYMSSYNSPLHF. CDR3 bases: TGTGCCAGCAGTGTTTACATGAGCTCCTATAATTCACCCCTCCACTTT.

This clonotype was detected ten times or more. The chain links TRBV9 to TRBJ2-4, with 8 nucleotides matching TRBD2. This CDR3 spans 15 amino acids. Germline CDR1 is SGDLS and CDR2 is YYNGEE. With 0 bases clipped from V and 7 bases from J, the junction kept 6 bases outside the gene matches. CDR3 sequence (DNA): TGTGCCAGCAGCGTAGACCCAGCGGGAGCGAACATTCAGTACTTC. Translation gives CASSVDPAGANIQYF.

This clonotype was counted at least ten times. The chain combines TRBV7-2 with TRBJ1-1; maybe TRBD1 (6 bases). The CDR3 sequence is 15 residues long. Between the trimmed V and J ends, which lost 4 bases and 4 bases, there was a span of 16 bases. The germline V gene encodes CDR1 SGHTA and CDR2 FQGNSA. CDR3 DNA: TGTGCCAGCAGCTCCCAAGGGGGAAGGGGCACTGAAGCTTTCTTT. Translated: CASSSQGGRGTEAFF.

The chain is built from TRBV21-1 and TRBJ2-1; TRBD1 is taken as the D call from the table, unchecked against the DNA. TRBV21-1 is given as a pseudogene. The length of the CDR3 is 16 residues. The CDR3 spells CASSKAGKGSYNEQFF. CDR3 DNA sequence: TGTGCCAGCAGCAAAGCAGGAAAGGGGTCCTACAATGAGCAGTTCTTC.

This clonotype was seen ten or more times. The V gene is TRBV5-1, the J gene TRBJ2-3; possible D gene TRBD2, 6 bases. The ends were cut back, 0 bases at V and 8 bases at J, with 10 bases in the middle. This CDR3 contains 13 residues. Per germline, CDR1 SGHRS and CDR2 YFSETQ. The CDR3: CASSLESGPTQYF. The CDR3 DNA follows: TGCGCCAGCAGCTTGGAAAGCGGGCCTACGCAGTATTTT.

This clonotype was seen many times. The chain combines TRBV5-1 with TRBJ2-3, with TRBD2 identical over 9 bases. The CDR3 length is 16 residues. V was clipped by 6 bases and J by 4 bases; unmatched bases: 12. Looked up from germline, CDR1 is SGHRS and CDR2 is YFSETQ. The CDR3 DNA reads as TGCGCCAGCACCCCTGTTAGCGGGAGTATTGCAGATACGCAGTATTTT. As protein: CASTPVSGSIADTQYF. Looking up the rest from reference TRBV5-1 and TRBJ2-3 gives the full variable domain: KAGVTQTPRYLIKTRGQQVTLSCSPISGHRSVSWYQQTPGQGLQFLFEYFSETQRNKGNFPGRFSGRQFSNSRSEMNVSTLELGDSALYLCASTPVSGSIADTQYFGPGTRLTVL.